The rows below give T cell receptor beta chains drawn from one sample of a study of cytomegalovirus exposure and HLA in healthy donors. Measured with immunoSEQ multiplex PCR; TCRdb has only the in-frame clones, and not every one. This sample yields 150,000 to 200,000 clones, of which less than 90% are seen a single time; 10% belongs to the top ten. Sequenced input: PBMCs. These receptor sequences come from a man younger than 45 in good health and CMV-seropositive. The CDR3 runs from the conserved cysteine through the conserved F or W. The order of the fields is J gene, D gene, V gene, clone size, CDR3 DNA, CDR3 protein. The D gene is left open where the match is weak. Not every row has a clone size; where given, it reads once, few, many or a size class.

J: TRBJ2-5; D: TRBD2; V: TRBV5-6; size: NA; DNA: TGTGCCAGCAGCTCGACGGTACTAGCGGGTCTTCAAGAGACCCAGTACTTC; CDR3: CASSSTVLAGLQETQYF
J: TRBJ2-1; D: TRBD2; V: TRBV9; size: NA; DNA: TGTGCCAGCAGCATTGTAGCGGGAGTTGATAATGAGCAGTTCTTC; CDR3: CASSIVAGVDNEQFF
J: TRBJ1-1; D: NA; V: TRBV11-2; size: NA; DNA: TGTGCCAGCAGCCTAAAGAACACTGAAGCTTTCTTT; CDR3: CASSLKNTEAFF
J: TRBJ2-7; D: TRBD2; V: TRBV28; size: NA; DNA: TGTGCCAGCAGACGGGCTAGCGGGAGCTACGAGCAGTACTTC; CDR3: CASRRASGSYEQYF
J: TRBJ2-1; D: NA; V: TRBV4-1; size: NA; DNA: TGCGCCAGCAGCCAAAACAGGGAAGGTGGGCAGTTCTTC; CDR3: CASSQNREGGQFF
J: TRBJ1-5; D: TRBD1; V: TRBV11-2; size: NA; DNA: TGTGCCAGCAGCCTGGACAGGGTTCGGCAGCCCCAGCATTTT; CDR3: CASSLDRVRQPQHF
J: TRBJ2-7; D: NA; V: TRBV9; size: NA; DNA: TGTGCCAGCAGCGTAGGACTTATCCACGAGCAGTACTTC; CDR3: CASSVGLIHEQYF
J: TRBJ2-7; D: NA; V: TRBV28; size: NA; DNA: TGTGCCAGCAGTTTATCAGGCTACGAGCAGTACTTC; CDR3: CASSLSGYEQYF
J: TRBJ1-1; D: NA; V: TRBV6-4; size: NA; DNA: TGTGCCAGCAGTGACTCGGCGGCGAACACTGAAGCTTTCTTT; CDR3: CASSDSAANTEAFF
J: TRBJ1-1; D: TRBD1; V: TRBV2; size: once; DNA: TGTGCCAGCAGGGGTGACAGGGTCTTCCCTGAAGCTTTCTTT; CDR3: CASRGDRVFPEAFF
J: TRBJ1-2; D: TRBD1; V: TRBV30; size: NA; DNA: TGTGCCTGGAGTGTACTGCATGACAGGGGGCAGGGCTACACCTTC; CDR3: CAWSVLHDRGQGYTF
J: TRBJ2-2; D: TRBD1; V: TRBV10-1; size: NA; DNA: TGCGCCAGCAGTCCAGGGACAGGGGGGACCGGGGAGCTGTTTTTT; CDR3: CASSPGTGGTGELFF
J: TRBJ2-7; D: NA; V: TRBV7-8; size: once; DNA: TGTGCCAGCAGCCCGGCCGACCAGCGCTACGAGCAGTACTTC; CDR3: CASSPADQRYEQYF
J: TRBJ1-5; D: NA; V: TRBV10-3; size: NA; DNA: TGTGCCATCAGTGAAAGAGGGCAGCCGGGGGATCAGCCCCAGCATTTT; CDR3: CAISERGQPGDQPQHF
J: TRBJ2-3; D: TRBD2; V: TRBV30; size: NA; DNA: TGTGCCTGGACTAGCGGGGGTAATACGCAGTATTTT; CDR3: CAWTSGGNTQYF
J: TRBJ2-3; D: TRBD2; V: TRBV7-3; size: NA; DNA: TGTGCCAGCAGGGGACTAGCGGTCACAGATACGCAGTATTTT; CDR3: CASRGLAVTDTQYF
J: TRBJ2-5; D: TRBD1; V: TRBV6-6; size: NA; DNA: TGTGCCAGCAGTTACCTCCGACAGGGACACCAAGAGACCCAGTACTTC; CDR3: CASSYLRQGHQETQYF
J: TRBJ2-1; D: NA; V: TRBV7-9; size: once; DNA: TGTGCCAGCAGCTTGCGAAATGAGCAGTTCTTC; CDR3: CASSLRNEQFF
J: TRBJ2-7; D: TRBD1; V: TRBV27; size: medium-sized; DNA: TGTGCCAGCAGGAGACAGGGTCCCGACGAGCAGTACTTC; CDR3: CASRRQGPDEQYF
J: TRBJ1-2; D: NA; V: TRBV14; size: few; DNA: TGTGCCAGCAGCCAAGTTGCCCAGGCCTCCTATGGCTACACCTTC; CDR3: CASSQVAQASYGYTF
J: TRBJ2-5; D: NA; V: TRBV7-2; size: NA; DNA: TGTGCCAGCAGCTTAGGTTGGGGGCTGGAGACCCAGTACTTC; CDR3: CASSLGWGLETQYF
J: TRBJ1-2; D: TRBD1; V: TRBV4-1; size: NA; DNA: TGCGCCAGCAGCCAAGCTCTAGGAGACAGGGGTTATGGCTACACCTTC; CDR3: CASSQALGDRGYGYTF
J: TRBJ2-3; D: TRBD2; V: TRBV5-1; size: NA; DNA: TGCGCCAGCAGCTTGGCGACTAGCGGGGAAGTGGATACGCAGTATTTT; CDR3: CASSLATSGEVDTQYF
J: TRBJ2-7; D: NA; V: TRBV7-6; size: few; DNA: TGTGCCAGCAGCCTCCTCAGCGGACCTTCCTACGAGCAGTACTTC; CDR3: CASSLLSGPSYEQYF
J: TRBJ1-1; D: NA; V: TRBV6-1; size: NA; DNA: TGTGCCAGCAGTGAAGGTTGGCAGAACACTGAAGCTTTCTTT; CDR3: CASSEGWQNTEAFF
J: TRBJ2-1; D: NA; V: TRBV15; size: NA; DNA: TGTGCCACCAGCAGAGATCTAGCACTCAATGAGCAGTTCTTC; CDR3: CATSRDLALNEQFF
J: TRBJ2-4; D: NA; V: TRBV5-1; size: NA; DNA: TGCGCCAGCAGCTTGGGACAGCAAAACATTCAGTACTTC; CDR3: CASSLGQQNIQYF
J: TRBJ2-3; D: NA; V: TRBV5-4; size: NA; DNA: TGTGCCAGCAGCTTGAGGCGGGAAGGAGATACGCAGTATTTT; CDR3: CASSLRREGDTQYF
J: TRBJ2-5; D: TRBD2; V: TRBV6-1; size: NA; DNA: TGTGCCAGCAGGAGACTAGCGAAACAAGAGACCCAGTACTTC; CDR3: CASRRLAKQETQYF
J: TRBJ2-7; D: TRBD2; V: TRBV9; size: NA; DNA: TGTGCCAGCAGCGACCTACTAGCGGGAGGGCCCCACGAGCAGTACTTC; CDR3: CASSDLLAGGPHEQYF
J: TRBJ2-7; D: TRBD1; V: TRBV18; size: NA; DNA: TGTGCCAGCTCACCAAGGGGGACAGCTTCCTACGAGCAGTACTTC; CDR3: CASSPRGTASYEQYF
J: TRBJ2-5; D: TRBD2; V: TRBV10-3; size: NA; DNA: TGTGCCATCAGTGACCCCCCCCCGGGACTAGCGGGGTACCAAGAGACCCAGTACTTC; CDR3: CAISDPPPGLAGYQETQYF
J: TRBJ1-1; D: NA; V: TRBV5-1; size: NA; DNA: TGCGCCAGCAGCTTGGGTAGAGGGGAAGCTTTCTTT; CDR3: CASSLGRGEAFF
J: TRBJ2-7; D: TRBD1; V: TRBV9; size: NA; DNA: TGTGCCAGCAGCCCCCAGGGGGAGCGGTACGAGCAGTACTTC; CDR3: CASSPQGERYEQYF
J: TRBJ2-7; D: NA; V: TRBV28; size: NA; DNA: TGTGCCAGCATGGGGGGTTACCCCTACGAGCAGTACTTC; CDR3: CASMGGYPYEQYF
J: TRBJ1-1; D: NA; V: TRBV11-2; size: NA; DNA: TGTGCCAGCAGCTATATAAACACTGAAGCTTTCTTT; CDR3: CASSYINTEAFF
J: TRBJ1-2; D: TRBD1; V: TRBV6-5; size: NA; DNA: TGTGCCAGCAAAACAGGGGGCTATGGCTACACCTTC; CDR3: CASKTGGYGYTF
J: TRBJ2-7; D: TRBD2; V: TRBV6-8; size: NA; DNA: TGTGCCAGCGAGACTAGCGGCTACGAGCAGTACTTC; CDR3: CASETSGYEQYF
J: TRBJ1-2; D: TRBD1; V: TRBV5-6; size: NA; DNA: TGTGCCAGCAGCCCGATGGACAGGGTAGGCTACACCTTC; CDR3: CASSPMDRVGYTF
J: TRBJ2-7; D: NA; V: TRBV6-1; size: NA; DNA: TGTGCCAGCAGCGACAGGTTCGAGCAGTACTTC; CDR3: CASSDRFEQYF
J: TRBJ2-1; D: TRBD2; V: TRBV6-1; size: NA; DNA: TGTGCCACCAACATTGCGGGGGACTCCAATGAGCAGTTCTTC; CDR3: CATNIAGDSNEQFF
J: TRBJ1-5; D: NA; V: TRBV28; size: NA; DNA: TGTGCCAGCAGTACCGCCGCGGTTGTTTCGACTCAGCCCCAGCATTTT; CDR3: CASSTAAVVSTQPQHF
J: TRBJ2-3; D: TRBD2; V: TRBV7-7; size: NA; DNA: TGTGCTAGCAGCTTAGCGGGAGCGGTCACAGATACGCAGTATTTT; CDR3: CASSLAGAVTDTQYF
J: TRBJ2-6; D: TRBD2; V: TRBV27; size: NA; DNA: TGTGCCAGCAGCCCCGGGGGGACCCTCCGTGGGGCCAACGTCCTGACTTTC; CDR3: CASSPGGTLRGANVLTF
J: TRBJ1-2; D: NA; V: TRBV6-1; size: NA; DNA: TGTGCCAGCAGGGGAGAAAGCCCTATCTATGGCTACACCTTC; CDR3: CASRGESPIYGYTF
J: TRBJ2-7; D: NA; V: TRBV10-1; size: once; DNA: TGCGCCAGCAGCCCTGGGCAGGGGCTCGGATACGAGCAGTACTTC; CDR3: CASSPGQGLGYEQYF
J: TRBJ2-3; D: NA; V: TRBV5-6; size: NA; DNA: TGTGCCAGCAGCCTAGGGACTAGCACAGATACGCAGTATTTT; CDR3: CASSLGTSTDTQYF
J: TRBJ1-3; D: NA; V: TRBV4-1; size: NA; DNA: TGCGCCAGCAGCCAAGACCCAATCGGTTTCGGAAACACCATATATTTT; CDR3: CASSQDPIGFGNTIYF
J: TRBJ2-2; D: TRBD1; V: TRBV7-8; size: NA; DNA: TGTGCCAGCAGAGTACCTAGATCGAGGACAGGGAGGTTATCGGGGGAGCTGTTTTTT; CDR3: CASRVPRSRTGRLSGELFF
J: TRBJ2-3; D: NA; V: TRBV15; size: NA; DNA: TGTGCCACCAGCAGAGGTGGCGGGGGCAGCACAGATACGCAGTATTTT; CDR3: CATSRGGGGSTDTQYF